Listed here is a single TCR beta chain. The antigen remains unidentified. The data stem from a study of T cell responses to AZD1222 COVID-19 vaccine. Sequencing used immunoSEQ multiplex PCR; TCRdb keeps in-frame clones, though not all of them. The sample has over 150,000 clones, about nine tenths seen once. Notes on the study in general: CD4 TCRs linked to vaccination spanned spike, dominating at 160-218 and 743-854.

The input for sequencing was peripheral blood, taken on day 0 of AZD1222 vaccination. The sequence derives from an adult in good health.

The CDR3, as DNA: TGTGCCAGCAGTTCCCCGACTATAACCTCCTACGAGCAGTACTTC. Protein product: CASSSPTITSYEQYF. The chain employs TRBV28 and TRBJ2-7; D possibly corresponds to TRBD2 (5 bases). Germline-derived CDR1 and CDR2 are MDHEN and SYDVKM. The CDR3 contains 15 residues. V dropped 4 bases and J dropped 0 bases, with 13 bases sitting between them.